A single sample gave rise to the 29 T cell receptor beta chains below, sequenced in a study of cytomegalovirus exposure and HLA in healthy donors. PCR employed 60 Vbeta and 13 Jbeta primers. Measured with immunoSEQ multiplex PCR; TCRdb has only the in-frame clones, and not every one. This table holds approximately 50,000 clones, 81% found once. The sample was PBMCs. These receptors all come from a boy aged 5-17 years in good health and CMV-seropositive.

This clone was recorded once. V and J are TRBV6-1 and TRBJ2-5, with 8 bases identical to TRBD1. The DNA end is more similar to TRBJ2-7, so the J call may be wrong. The CDR3 contains 15 residues. The germline gives CDR1 MNHNS, CDR2 SASEGT. CDR3 amino acids: CASREGMGQEYEQYF. The CDR3 nucleotides read TGTGCCAGCAGGGAGGGTATGGGACAGGAGTACGAGCAGTACTTC.

The chain is built from TRBV4-1 and TRBJ1-5; unclear D gene. Germline-derived CDR1 and CDR2 are MGHRA and YSYEKL. V was shortened by 7 bases and J by 0 bases, with 13 bases between the two germline ends. This CDR3 contains 15 residues. The CDR3 region has the DNA TGCGCCAGCAACCCCACAGAGAATAGCAATCAGCCCCAGCATTTT. Its translation: CASNPTENSNQPQHF.

V usage is TRBV9 and J usage is TRBJ2-1; the match to TRBD1 covers 7 bases. The CDR3 runs to 15 residues. Unmatched junction bases numbered 2, after V lost 2 bases and J lost 0 bases. From germline, CDR1 is SGDLS and CDR2 YYNGEE. CDR3 sequence (DNA): TGTGCCAGCAGCGTGTCAGGGGGCTCCTACAATGAGCAGTTCTTC. Its translation is CASSVSGGSYNEQFF.

The rearrangement links TRBV7-9 to TRBJ1-4; D unresolved. Trimming left V 4 bases short and J 4 bases short, with 13 bases between. CDR3 length: 15 amino acids. Per germline, CDR1 SEHNR and CDR2 FQNEAQ (reference sequence). The CDR3 loop is CASSSSVLINEKLFF. In nucleotides, the CDR3 is TGTGCCAGCAGCTCATCGGTTTTGATTAATGAAAAACTGTTTTTT.

The chain employs TRBV14 and TRBJ2-7; 8 bases are shared with TRBD2. There are 15 residues in the CDR3. Trimming removed 5 bases from V and 5 bases from J; junction bases left unmatched: 11. Germline CDR1 reads SGHDN; CDR2 reads FVKESK. CDR3 sequence reads: CASSSRSGGANEQYF. DNA of the CDR3: TGTGCCAGCAGCTCGAGATCCGGGGGGGCCAACGAGCAGTACTTC.

This clone was counted a single time. One end of the junction is discordant with germline, which a read error may explain. The chain links TRBV7-9 to TRBJ1-5; 9 positions agree with TRBD1. CDR3 size: 15 residues. From germline, CDR1 is SEHNR and CDR2 FQNEAQ (reference sequence). DNA for the CDR3: TGTTCCAGCAGCAAACAGGGGGCTGGCAATCAGCCCCAGCATTTT. The encoded protein is CSSSKQGAGNQPQHF. Together with reference TRBV7-9 and TRBJ1-5, the CDR3 gives the full variable domain: DTGVSQNPRHKITKRGQNVTFRCDPISEHNRLYWYRQTLGQGPEFLTYFQNEAQLEKSRLLSDRFSAERPKGSFSTLEIQRTEQGDSAMYLCSSSKQGAGNQPQHFGDGTRLSIL.

V and J are TRBV7-9 and TRBJ2-7, with D hard to call. V gave up 3 bases and J gave up 0 bases, with 3 bases separating them. From germline, CDR1 is SEHNR and CDR2 FQNEAQ (reference sequence). The CDR3 has 12 residues. CDR3 sequence reads: CASSFSSYEQYF. In DNA, the CDR3 is TGTGCCAGCAGCTTCAGCTCCTACGAGCAGTACTTC.

The chain combines TRBV6-1 with TRBJ1-1; the D gene is possibly TRBD1 (5 bases). This CDR3 has 16 residues. Germline values: CDR1 MNHNS, CDR2 SASEGT. The germline V and J ends were trimmed by 4 bases and 4 bases, with 19 bases remaining between them. CDR3 sequence: CASSAFLRQPPTEAFF. CDR3 coding DNA: TGTGCCAGCAGTGCCTTTCTAAGACAGCCGCCCACTGAAGCTTTCTTT.

The V and J genes are TRBV7-9 and TRBJ1-4; D uncertain. Trimming removed 5 bases at V and 8 bases at J, with 15 bases between. Germline CDR1 SEHNR, CDR2 FQNEAQ (reference sequence). The CDR3 spans 14 residues. CDR3 loop: CASSPPRGGEKLFF. CDR3 bases: TGTGCCAGCAGCCCCCCTCGAGGTGGCGAAAAACTGTTTTTT.

V usage is TRBV5-1 and J usage is TRBJ2-6; the match to TRBD1 covers 7 bases. The germline gives CDR1 SGHRS, CDR2 YFSETQ. V trimming: 2 bases; J trimming: 4 bases; junction bases outside the gene matches: 12. This CDR3 is built from 18 residues. The DNA for the CDR3 is TGCGCCAGCAGCTTAGGGGAGACAGGGTCAGAGGGGGCCAACGTCCTGACTTTC. As protein: CASSLGETGSEGANVLTF.

The rearrangement links TRBV18 to TRBJ2-1; 7 bases agree with TRBD1. This CDR3 comprises 17 residues. V dropped 6 bases and J dropped 6; count of bases not matched to a gene: 17. The germline V gene has CDR1 KGHSH and CDR2 LQKENI. The CDR3 reads CASSGPARGPPVNEQFF. DNA of the CDR3: TGTGCCAGCTCGGGACCCGCAAGGGGGCCCCCAGTCAATGAGCAGTTCTTC.

The V gene is TRBV7-3, the J gene TRBJ2-2, with a weak D call TRBD2 (6 bases). Germline CDR1 is SGHTA and CDR2 is FQGTGA. CDR3 length: 13 amino acids. V lost 4 bases and J 5 bases, leaving 8 bases between the germline ends. CDR3 nucleotides: TGTGCCAGCAGCTCTGCGGGGACCGGGGAGCTGTTTTTT. Translation: CASSSAGTGELFF.

The rearrangement links TRBV27 to TRBJ1-2; D is unresolved. The CDR3 runs to 16 residues. V lost 2 bases and J 1 base, leaving 14 bases between the germline ends. The germline V gene encodes CDR1 MNHEY and CDR2 SMNVEV (reference sequence). The CDR3 DNA reads as TGTGCCAGCAGTTTACTAGCCGACACTGTTAACTATGGCTACACCTTC. It specifies CASSLLADTVNYGYTF.

Only a few counts were recorded for this clone. The rearrangement joins TRBV4-1 to TRBJ1-1, with TRBD1 matching 7 bases. This CDR3 contains 14 residues. The V and J ends lost 4 bases and 6 bases, in that order; junction bases with no gene match: 8. The germline CDR1 and CDR2 sequences are MGHRA and YSYEKL. CDR3 nucleotide sequence: TGCGCCAGCAGCCGAGCTACAGGGGCACCTGAAGCTTTCTTT. Translating it yields CASSRATGAPEAFF.

The V and J genes are TRBV15 and TRBJ2-4, with TRBD2 matching 14 bases. The CDR3 has 19 amino acids. CDR1 is LNHNV, CDR2 YYDKDF, per germline (reference sequence). The ends lost 3 bases at V and 5 bases at J; junction bases unmatched: 12. The CDR3 protein is CATSSSLAGTSGGQNIQYF. CDR3 sequence (DNA): TGTGCCACCAGCAGCTCATTGGCCGGGACTAGCGGGGGCCAAAACATTCAGTACTTC.

The rearrangement joins TRBV7-9 to TRBJ1-6, with D possibly being TRBD1 (6 bases). CDR1 and CDR2 (germline): SEHNR, FQNEAQ (reference sequence). The CDR3 loop spans 15 amino acids. V shed 5 bases and J shed 5 bases, with 13 bases lying between them. In nucleotides, the CDR3 is TGTGCCAGCAGCCCTAGACCAGGGGATAATTCACCCCTCCACTTT. This sequence encodes CASSPRPGDNSPLHF.

J is TRBJ1-1 and V is TRBV27, with D possibly TRBD1 on 5 matching bases. V dropped 4 bases and J dropped 7 bases, with 7 bases sitting between them. CDR3 length: 11 residues. Germline V CDR1 and CDR2: MNHEY, SMNVEV (reference sequence). For the CDR3, the DNA is TGTGCCAGCAGTTCGGGACTTGAAGCTTTCTTT. This encodes CASSSGLEAFF.

This rearrangement joins TRBV9 to TRBJ2-3; D unclear. V gave up 4 bases and J gave up 4 bases, with 16 bases separating them. The CDR3 has 15 residues. CDR1 and CDR2 (germline): SGDLS, YYNGEE. The CDR3 region is CASSTYGFPADTQYF. CDR3 nucleotide sequence: TGTGCCAGCAGCACCTACGGTTTTCCGGCAGATACGCAGTATTTT.

The J gene is TRBJ1-1, the V gene TRBV4-1; D might be TRBD1 (5 bases). V shed 2 bases and J shed 7 bases, with 17 bases lying between them. The CDR3 has 15 residues. The germline gives CDR1 MGHRA, CDR2 YSYEKL. CDR3 DNA: TGCGCCAGCAGCCAACACAGGACCCCCTCCCTTGAAGCTTTCTTT. Protein: CASSQHRTPSLEAFF.

V usage is TRBV14 and J usage is TRBJ2-3; TRBD1 matches 7 bases. The junction had 2 bases not matched to a gene; V was cut back by 6 bases and J by 2 bases. The CDR3 totals 13 residues. CDR1 SGHDN and CDR2 FVKESK come from the germline V gene. The CDR3 spells CASRGTATDTQYF. In nucleotides, the CDR3 is TGTGCCAGCAGAGGGACAGCCACAGATACGCAGTATTTT. Drawing the rest from reference TRBV14 and TRBJ2-3, the complete variable domain is EAGVTQFPSHSVIEKGQTVTLRCDPISGHDNLYWYRRVMGKEIKFLLHFVKESKQDESGMPNNRFLAERTGGTYSTLKVQPAELEDSGVYFCASRGTATDTQYFGPGTRLTVL.

The rearrangement joins TRBV27 to TRBJ2-2, with D tentatively TRBD1 (6 bases). The germline V and J ends were trimmed by 8 bases and 5 bases, with 12 bases remaining between them. This CDR3 region has 13 residues. Germline V gene data show CDR1 as MNHEY and CDR2 as SMNVEV (reference sequence). CDR3 coding DNA: TGTGCCAGCGCTTCAGGGGAGACCGGGGAGCTGTTTTTT. Residues: CASASGETGELFF.

The CDR3 region is CASSLSGVTDTQYF. CDR3 bases: TGTGCCAGCAGTTTATCGGGCGTCACAGATACGCAGTATTTT. The chain joins TRBV27 to TRBJ2-3; no definite D call. The CDR3 length is 14 residues. The V gene's germline CDR1 is MNHEY and CDR2 SMNVEV (reference sequence). Trimming took off 0 bases at V and 2 bases at J, with 6 bases between the two ends.

J is TRBJ2-7 and V is TRBV2, with 11 bases lining up with TRBD1. CDR1 and CDR2 from the germline V gene are SNHLY and FYNNEI. V shed 6 bases and J 5 bases; nucleotides not matched to a gene: 15. This CDR3 spans 17 amino acids. The CDR3 bases are TGTGCCAGCAGACCACTCCTCGGGACAGGGGGAGGGGACGAGCAGTACTTC. The encoded protein is CASRPLLGTGGGDEQYF.

The chain recombines TRBV4-1 with TRBJ2-7, with D hard to call. Trimming stripped 1 base from V and 1 base from J, with 8 bases between. The CDR3 sequence is 14 residues long. Germline lookup yields CDR1 MGHRA and CDR2 YSYEKL. In nucleotides, the CDR3 is TGCGCCAGCAGCCAAGGGGCTGAATCCTACGAGCAGTACTTC. Residues: CASSQGAESYEQYF.

The J gene is TRBJ2-2, the V gene TRBV6-5, with 10 positions matching TRBD2. Germline V CDR1 and CDR2: MNHEY, SVGAGI. The CDR3 loop spans 15 amino acids. Germline trimming cut 6 bases from V and 5 bases from J; bases unmatched to any gene: 6. CDR3 region: CASRALAGRTGELFF. In DNA form, the CDR3 reads TGTGCCAGCAGAGCACTAGCGGGGAGGACCGGGGAGCTGTTTTTT.

The rearrangement uses TRBV14 and TRBJ1-4; 9 nucleotides match TRBD1. CDR1 and CDR2 (germline): SGHDN, FVKESK. J lost 5 bases, V lost 5 bases, and 3 bases had no gene match. The CDR3 is 14 amino acids. CDR3 nucleotides: TGTGCCAGCAGCTTCGACAGGGGGAATGAAAAACTGTTTTTT. Encoded protein: CASSFDRGNEKLFF. Full variable domain (rest looked up from reference TRBV14 and TRBJ1-4): EAGVTQFPSHSVIEKGQTVTLRCDPISGHDNLYWYRRVMGKEIKFLLHFVKESKQDESGMPNNRFLAERTGGTYSTLKVQPAELEDSGVYFCASSFDRGNEKLFFGSGTQLSVL.

This clone was detected only once. The CDR3 spells CASSPPGNQPGELFF. The CDR3, as DNA: TGTGCCAGCAGCCCGCCCGGGAACCAGCCCGGGGAGCTGTTTTTT. V is TRBV5-5 and J is TRBJ2-2, with D maybe TRBD2 (5 bases). V was clipped by 4 bases and J by 6 bases, with 16 bases between them. The CDR3 has 15 amino acids. Germline V lookup: CDR1 SGHKS, CDR2 YYEKEE (reference sequence).

The V and J genes are TRBV6-1 and TRBJ1-4; 7 bases agree with TRBD1. Trimming removed 0 bases from V and 0 bases from J; junction bases left unmatched: 13. Germline CDR1 reads MNHNS; CDR2 reads SASEGT. The CDR3 runs to 20 residues. CDR3 sequence: CASSEADRPFYLATNEKLFF. The CDR3 nucleotides are TGTGCCAGCAGTGAAGCGGACAGGCCCTTCTACCTAGCAACTAATGAAAAACTGTTTTTT.

This clone came up once. The chain combines TRBV4-1 with TRBJ1-6; no reliable D call. This CDR3 contains 15 residues. The V gene's germline CDR1 is MGHRA and CDR2 YSYEKL. The ends were cut back, 0 bases at V and 4 bases at J, with 7 bases in the middle. The CDR3 DNA reads TGCGCCAGCAGCCAAGATTCAGAATATAATTCACCCCTCCACTTT. It yields the protein CASSQDSEYNSPLHF.